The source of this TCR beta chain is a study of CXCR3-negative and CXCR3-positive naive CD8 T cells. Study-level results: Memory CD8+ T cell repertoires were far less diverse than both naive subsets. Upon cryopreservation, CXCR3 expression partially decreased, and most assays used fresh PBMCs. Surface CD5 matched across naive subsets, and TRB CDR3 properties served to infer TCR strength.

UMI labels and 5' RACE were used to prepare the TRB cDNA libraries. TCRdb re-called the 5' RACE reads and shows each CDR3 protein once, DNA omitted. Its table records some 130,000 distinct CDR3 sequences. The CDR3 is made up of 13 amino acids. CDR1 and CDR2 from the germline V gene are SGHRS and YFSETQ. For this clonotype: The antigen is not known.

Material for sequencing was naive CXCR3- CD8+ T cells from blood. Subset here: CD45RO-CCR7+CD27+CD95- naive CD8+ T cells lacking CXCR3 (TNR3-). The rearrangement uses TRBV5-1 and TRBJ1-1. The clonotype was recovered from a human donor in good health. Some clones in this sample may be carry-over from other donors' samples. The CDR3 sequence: CASSSDLNTEAFF.